This TCR beta chain derives from a study of blood T cell repertoires in COVID-19. Study background: Acute and convalescent COVID-19 specimens originated in the United States, Italy and Spain. T cells, B-cell-depleted T cells, or PBMCs provided the cDNA or gDNA that served as material.

Two negative PCRs, clearance, or symptom resolution had been documented for recovered Cohort 3 donors. Authors' methods: By means of reference gene primer amplification, nucleated cell counts were estimated. Only in-frame clones appear in the TCRdb table, and some are missing; sequencing was by immunoSEQ multiplex PCR. V and J calls and clone size are copied from that table; D and trimming were computed from the DNA. In the table there are around 310,000 clones, 75% to 90% of which are singletons. V was pared by 5 bases and J by 7 bases, with 13 bases between. From germline, CDR1 is KGHDR and CDR2 SFDVKD. The CDR3 extends over 13 amino acids.

This clonotype originated in a man aged 30 to 39 who had recovered from COVID-19. The V call is TRBV24-1, the J call TRBJ1-1; perhaps TRBD1 as D (5 bases). Sequencing was done on a sample of PBMCs or T cells enriched from blood (not recorded which). Here the CDR3 reads CATSAGGSLEAFF. The CDR3 region has the DNA TGTGCCACCAGTGCGGGGGGAAGCCTTGAAGCTTTCTTT.